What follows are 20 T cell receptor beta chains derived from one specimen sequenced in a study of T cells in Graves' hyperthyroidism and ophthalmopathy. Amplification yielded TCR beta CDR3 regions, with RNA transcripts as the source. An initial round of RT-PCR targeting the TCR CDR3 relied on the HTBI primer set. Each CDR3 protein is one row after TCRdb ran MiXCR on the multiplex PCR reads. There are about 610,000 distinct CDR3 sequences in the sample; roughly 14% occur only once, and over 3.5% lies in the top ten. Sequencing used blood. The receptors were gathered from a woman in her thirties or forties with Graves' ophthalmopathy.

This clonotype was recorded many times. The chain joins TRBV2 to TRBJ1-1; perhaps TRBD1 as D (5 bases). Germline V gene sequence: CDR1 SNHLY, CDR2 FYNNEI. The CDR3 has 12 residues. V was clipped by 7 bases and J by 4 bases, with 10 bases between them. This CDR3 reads CASNPTGTEAFF. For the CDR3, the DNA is TGTGCCAGCAATCCTACAGGCACTGAAGCTTTCTTT.

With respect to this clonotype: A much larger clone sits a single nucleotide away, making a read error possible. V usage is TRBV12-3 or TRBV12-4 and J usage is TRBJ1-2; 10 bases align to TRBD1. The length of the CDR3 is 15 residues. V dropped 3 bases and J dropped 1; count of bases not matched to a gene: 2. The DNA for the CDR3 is TGTGCCAGCAGTTTGGGGACAGGGGATAACTATGGCTACACCTTC. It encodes CASSLGTGDNYGYTF.

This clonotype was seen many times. Here the CDR3 reads CASSQAGQQETQYF. CDR3 bases: TGTGCCAGCAGCCAAGCGGGACAGCAAGAGACCCAGTACTTC. The chain is built from TRBV4-2 and TRBJ2-5; 7 bases line up with TRBD1. The germline V gene encodes CDR1 LGHNA and CDR2 YNFKEQ. The J segment lost 2 bases and the V segment lost 1 base, leaving 1 base of the junction unmatched. The CDR3 is 14 residues long.

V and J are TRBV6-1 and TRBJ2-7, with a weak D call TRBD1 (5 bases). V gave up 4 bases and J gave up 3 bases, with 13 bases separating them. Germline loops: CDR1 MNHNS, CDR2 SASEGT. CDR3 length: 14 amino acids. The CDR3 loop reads CASSAFGQGYEQYF. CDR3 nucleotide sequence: TGTGCCAGCAGTGCGTTTGGGCAGGGCTACGAGCAGTACTTC.

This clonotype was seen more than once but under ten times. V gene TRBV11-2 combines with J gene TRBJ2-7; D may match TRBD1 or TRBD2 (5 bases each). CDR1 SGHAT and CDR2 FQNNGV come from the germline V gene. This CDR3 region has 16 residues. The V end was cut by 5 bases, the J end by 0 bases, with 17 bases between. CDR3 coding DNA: TGTGCCAGCAGCAGGTCCGGGGCGCAGAGCTCCTACGAGCAGTACTTC. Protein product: CASSRSGAQSSYEQYF.

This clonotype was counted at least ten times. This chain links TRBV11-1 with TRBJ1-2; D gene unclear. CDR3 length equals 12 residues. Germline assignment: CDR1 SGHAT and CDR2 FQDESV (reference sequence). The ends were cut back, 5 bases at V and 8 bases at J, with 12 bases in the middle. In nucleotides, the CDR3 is TGTGCCAGCAGCCGGTCGGGGAACGGCTACACCTTC. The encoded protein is CASSRSGNGYTF.

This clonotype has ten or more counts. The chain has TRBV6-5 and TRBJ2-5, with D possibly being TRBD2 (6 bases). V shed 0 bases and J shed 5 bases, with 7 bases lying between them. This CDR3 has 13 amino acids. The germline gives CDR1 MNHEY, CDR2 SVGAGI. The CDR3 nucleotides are TGTGCCAGCAGTTACTCGCTAGCGGAGACCCAGTACTTC. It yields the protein CASSYSLAETQYF.

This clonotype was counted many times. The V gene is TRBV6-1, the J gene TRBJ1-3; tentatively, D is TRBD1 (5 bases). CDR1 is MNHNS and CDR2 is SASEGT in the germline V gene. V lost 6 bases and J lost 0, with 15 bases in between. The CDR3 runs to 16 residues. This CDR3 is CASSDGRDLSGNTIYF. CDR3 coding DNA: TGTGCCAGCAGCGACGGGCGGGACCTCTCTGGAAACACCATATATTTT.

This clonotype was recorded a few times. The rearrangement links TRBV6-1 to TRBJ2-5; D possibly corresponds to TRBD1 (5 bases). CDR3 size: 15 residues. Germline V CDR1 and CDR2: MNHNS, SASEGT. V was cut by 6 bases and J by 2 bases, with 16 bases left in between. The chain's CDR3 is CASRNKGSGQETQYF. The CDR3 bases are TGTGCCAGCAGGAACAAGGGGTCAGGGCAAGAGACCCAGTACTTC.

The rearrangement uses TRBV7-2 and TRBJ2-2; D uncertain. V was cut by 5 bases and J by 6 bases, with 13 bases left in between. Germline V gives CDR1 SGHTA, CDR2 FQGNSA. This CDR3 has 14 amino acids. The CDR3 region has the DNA TGTGCCAGCAGCCCCGAGGTATTCTCCGGGGAGCTGTTTTTT. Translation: CASSPEVFSGELFF.

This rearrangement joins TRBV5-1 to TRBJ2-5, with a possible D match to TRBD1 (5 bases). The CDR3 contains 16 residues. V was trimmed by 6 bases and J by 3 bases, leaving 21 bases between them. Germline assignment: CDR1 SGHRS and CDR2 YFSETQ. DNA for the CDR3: TGCGCCAGCAACCCCCTGACAGCCTCCGGCGAAGAGACCCAGTACTTC. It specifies CASNPLTASGEETQYF.

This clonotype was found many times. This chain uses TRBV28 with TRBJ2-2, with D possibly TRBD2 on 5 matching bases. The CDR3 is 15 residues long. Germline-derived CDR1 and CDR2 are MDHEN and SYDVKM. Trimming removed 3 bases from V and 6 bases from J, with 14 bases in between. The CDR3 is CASSFGRGYPGELFF. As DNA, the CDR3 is TGTGCCAGCAGTTTCGGTCGAGGGTATCCCGGGGAGCTGTTTTTT.

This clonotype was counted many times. The CDR3 region is CSAVRGTGKGEAFF. The CDR3 region has the DNA TGCAGTGCTGTACGTGGGACAGGGAAGGGGGAAGCTTTCTTT. The chain is built from TRBV20-1 and TRBJ1-1; the match to TRBD1 covers 9 bases. Germline CDR1 and CDR2: DFQATT and SNEGSKA (reference sequence). The length of the CDR3 is 14 residues. With 5 bases clipped from V and 8 bases from J, the junction kept 12 bases outside the gene matches.

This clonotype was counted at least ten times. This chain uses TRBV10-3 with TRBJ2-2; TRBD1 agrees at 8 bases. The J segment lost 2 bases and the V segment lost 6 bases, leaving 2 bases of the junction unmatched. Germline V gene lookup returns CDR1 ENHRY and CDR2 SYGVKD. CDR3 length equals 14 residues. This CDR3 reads CAIRGQGNTGELFF. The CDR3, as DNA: TGTGCCATCAGAGGACAGGGTAACACCGGGGAGCTGTTTTTT.

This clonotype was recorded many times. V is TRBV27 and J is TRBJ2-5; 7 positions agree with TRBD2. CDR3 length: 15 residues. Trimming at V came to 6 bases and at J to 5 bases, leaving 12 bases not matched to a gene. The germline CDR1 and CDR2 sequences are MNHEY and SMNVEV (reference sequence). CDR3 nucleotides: TGTGCCAGCAGCCGACGACTAGCCCGAGGGGAGACCCAGTACTTC. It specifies CASSRRLARGETQYF.

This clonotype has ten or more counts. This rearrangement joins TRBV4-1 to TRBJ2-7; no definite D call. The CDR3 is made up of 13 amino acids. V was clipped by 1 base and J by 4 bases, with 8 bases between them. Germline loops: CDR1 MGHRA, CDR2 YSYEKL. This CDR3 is CASSQADGYEQYF. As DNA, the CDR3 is TGCGCCAGCAGCCAAGCCGACGGATACGAGCAGTACTTC.

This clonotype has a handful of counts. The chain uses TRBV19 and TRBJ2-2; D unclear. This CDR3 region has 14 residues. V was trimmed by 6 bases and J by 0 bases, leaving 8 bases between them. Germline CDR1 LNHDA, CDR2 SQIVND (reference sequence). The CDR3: CASRNHANTGELFF. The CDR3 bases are TGTGCCAGTAGGAATCACGCGAACACCGGGGAGCTGTTTTTT.

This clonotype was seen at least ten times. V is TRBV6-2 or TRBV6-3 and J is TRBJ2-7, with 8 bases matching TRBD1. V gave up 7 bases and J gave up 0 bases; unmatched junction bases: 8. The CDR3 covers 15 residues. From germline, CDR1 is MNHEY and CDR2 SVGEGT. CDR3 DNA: TGTGCCAGCAAAGACAGGGGAAGGGCCTCCTACGAGCAGTACTTC. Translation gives CASKDRGRASYEQYF.

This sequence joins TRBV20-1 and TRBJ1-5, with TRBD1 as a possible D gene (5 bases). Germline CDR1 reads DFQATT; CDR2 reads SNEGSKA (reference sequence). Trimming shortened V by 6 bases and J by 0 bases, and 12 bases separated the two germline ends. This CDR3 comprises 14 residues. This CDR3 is CSAKLGDSNQPQHF. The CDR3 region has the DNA TGCAGTGCCAAACTAGGGGATAGCAATCAGCCCCAGCATTTT.

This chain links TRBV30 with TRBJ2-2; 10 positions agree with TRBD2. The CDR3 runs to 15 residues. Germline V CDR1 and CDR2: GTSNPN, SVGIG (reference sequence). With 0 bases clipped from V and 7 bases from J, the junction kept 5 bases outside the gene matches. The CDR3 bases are TGTGCCTGGAGTGTACTAGCGGGGCGGAACGGGGAGCTGTTTTTT. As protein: CAWSVLAGRNGELFF.